Listed here are 10 T cell receptor beta chains from one sample, sequenced in a study of monozygotic twins with inflammatory bowel disease. TCRdb re-called the 5' RACE reads; one entry per CDR3 protein, DNA not given. Across about 300,000 distinct CDR3 sequences, the top ten clones capture 5.6% of the sample. Input material: blood. Receptors were obtained from a human donor with ulcerative colitis or Crohn's disease, or a healthy co-twin of an affected twin (not recorded which).

V gene TRBV25-1 combines with J gene TRBJ2-7; TCRdb designates TRBD1, a call that cannot be tested without DNA. Germline loops: CDR1 MGHDK, CDR2 SYGVNS. The CDR3 contains 17 residues. The CDR3 protein is CASSPDRGLKGGYEQYF.

This CDR3 reads CASIIRQTGELFF. This sequence joins TRBV12-3 or TRBV12-4 and TRBJ2-2; no DNA is available, so the TRBD1 call from TCRdb remains unchecked. The CDR3 sequence is 13 residues long.

The rearrangement links TRBV10-3 to TRBJ1-1. This CDR3 has 15 residues. Germline V gene data show CDR1 as ENHRY and CDR2 as SYGVKD. The CDR3 reads CAISESARLNTEAFF.

The chain is built from TRBV7-2 and TRBJ1-5; the TCRdb D gene call, TRBD1, has no DNA to confirm it. Germline CDR1 SGHTA, CDR2 FQGNSA. This CDR3 region has 16 residues. The CDR3: CASSLAGWGGDQPQHF.

The V and J genes are TRBV9 and TRBJ1-4. Per germline, CDR1 SGDLS and CDR2 YYNGEE. The CDR3 has 13 amino acids. The CDR3 loop reads CASSVANNEKLFF.

The CDR3 here is CASSLGTGSGEETQYF. The genes are TRBV5-1 and TRBJ2-5; TCRdb calls TRBD1, which cannot be checked without DNA. CDR1 is SGHRS and CDR2 is YFSETQ in the germline V gene. The CDR3 consists of 16 residues.

The chain uses TRBV24-1 and TRBJ1-5; the TRBD1 assignment by TCRdb is unverifiable without DNA. The germline gives CDR1 KGHDR, CDR2 SFDVKD. The CDR3 is made up of 16 amino acids. CDR3 residues: CATSDSAGGYREPQHF.

The rearrangement links TRBV7-2 to TRBJ2-7; TCRdb reports TRBD1, a call that lacks DNA to check it against. Germline CDR1 is SGHTA and CDR2 is FQGNSA. This CDR3 is 16 amino acids long. CDR3 loop: CASSLVRDRASYEQYF.

The V call is TRBV5-5, the J call TRBJ2-5. The germline V gene encodes CDR1 SGHKS and CDR2 YYEKEE (reference sequence). The CDR3 length is 14 residues. The CDR3 region is CASSLVQDQETQYF.

J is TRBJ1-5 and V is TRBV7-8. CDR1 SGHVS and CDR2 FQNEAQ come from the germline V gene. The CDR3 spans 12 residues. CDR3 loop: CASSLGPLPQHF.